The source of this TCR beta chain is a study of blood T cell repertoires in COVID-19. Study details: Some COVID-19 samples were acute and others convalescent; all came from the United States, Italy and Spain.

Only in-frame clones appear in the TCRdb table, and some are missing; sequencing was by immunoSEQ multiplex PCR. The table records some 280,000 clones, around four fifths of them present only once. In germline, CDR1 is SGHRS, CDR2 YFSETQ. Trimming pared 4 bases from V and 5 bases from J, leaving 19 bases between. This CDR3 has 15 amino acids. This clone was picked up many times. The chain carries TRBV5-1 and TRBJ2-7; D may be TRBD1 (8 bases). The clonotype was recovered from a woman between 50 and 59 years old with active or convalescent COVID-19. Sequenced input: peripheral blood. The CDR3 spells CASSPRTGRVHEQYF. DNA of the CDR3: TGCGCCAGCAGCCCACGGACAGGGAGGGTCCACGAGCAGTACTTC.